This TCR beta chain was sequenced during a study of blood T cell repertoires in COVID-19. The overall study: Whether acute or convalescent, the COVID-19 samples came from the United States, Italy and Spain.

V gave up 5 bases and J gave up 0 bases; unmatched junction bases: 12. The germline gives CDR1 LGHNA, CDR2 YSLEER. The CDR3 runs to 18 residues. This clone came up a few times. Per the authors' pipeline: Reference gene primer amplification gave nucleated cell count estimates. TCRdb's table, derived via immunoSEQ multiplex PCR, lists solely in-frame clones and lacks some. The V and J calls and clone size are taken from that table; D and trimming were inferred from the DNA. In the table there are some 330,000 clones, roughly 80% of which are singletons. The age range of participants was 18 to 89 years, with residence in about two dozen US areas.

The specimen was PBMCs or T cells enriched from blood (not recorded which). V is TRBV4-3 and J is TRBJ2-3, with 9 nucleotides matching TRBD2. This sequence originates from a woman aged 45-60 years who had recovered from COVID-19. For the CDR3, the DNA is TGCGCCAGCAGCTCCTTTGATGGACTAGCGTCTAGCACAGATACGCAGTATTTT. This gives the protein CASSSFDGLASSTDTQYF.